What follows are 12 T cell receptor beta chains derived from one specimen sequenced in a study of cytomegalovirus exposure and HLA in healthy donors. It was with 60 Vbeta and 13 Jbeta primers that the PCR ran. The table came from immunoSEQ multiplex PCR; TCRdb's copy has only in-frame clones and leaves some out. The sample data list around 150,000 clones. Sample: PBMCs. All receptors derive from a man in his thirties or forties in good health and CMV-seronegative.

This chain joins TRBV27 and TRBJ1-5; D may be TRBD1 (6 bases). This CDR3 is built from 14 residues. Trimming stripped 3 bases from V and 1 base from J, with 7 bases between. Germline V gene data show CDR1 as MNHEY and CDR2 as SMNVEV (reference sequence). This CDR3 is CASSLGASNQPQHF. The CDR3 DNA follows: TGTGCCAGCAGTTTGGGGGCGAGCAATCAGCCCCAGCATTTT.

V usage is TRBV5-5 and J usage is TRBJ2-5, with 10 nucleotides matching TRBD2. Trimming took 7 bases from V and 5 from J; bases not matched to a gene: 11. The CDR3 contains 15 residues. Germline CDR1 and CDR2: SGHKS and YYEKEE (reference sequence). The CDR3, as DNA: TGTGCCAGCTCCTCCTTAGCGGGAGGCGTGGAGACCCAGTACTTC. Residues: CASSSLAGGVETQYF.

V gene TRBV5-5 combines with J gene TRBJ2-7, with 9 bases aligning to TRBD2. V trimming: 0 bases; J trimming: 2 bases; junction bases outside the gene matches: 6. This CDR3 has 16 amino acids. Germline CDR1 is SGHKS and CDR2 is YYEKEE (reference sequence). The CDR3 loop reads CASSLDPSGGTYEQYF. The CDR3 bases are TGTGCCAGCAGCTTGGATCCGAGCGGGGGGACCTACGAGCAGTACTTC.

This chain joins TRBV25-1 and TRBJ2-2; 7 bases map to TRBD1. The V and J ends lost 5 bases and 5 bases, in that order; junction bases with no gene match: 5. This CDR3 spans 14 amino acids. Germline loops: CDR1 MGHDK, CDR2 SYGVNS. CDR3 sequence reads: CASSRTGGTGELFF. In nucleotides, the CDR3 is TGTGCCAGCAGTAGGACAGGAGGAACCGGGGAGCTGTTTTTT. Full variable domain (missing parts from reference TRBV25-1 and TRBJ2-2): EADIYQTPRYLVIGTGKKITLECSQTMGHDKMYWYQQDPGMELHLIHYSYGVNSTEKGDLSSESTVSRIRTEHFPLTLESARPSHTSQYLCASSRTGGTGELFFGEGSRLTVL.

This sequence joins TRBV10-3 and TRBJ2-5; 10 bases are shared with TRBD2. CDR1 and CDR2 (germline): ENHRY, SYGVKD. Losses at the gene ends were 4 bases for V and 5 bases for J; bases not matched to a gene: 10. The CDR3 consists of 16 residues. In DNA form, the CDR3 reads TGTGCCATCAGTGGGGCGAGCGGGAGGGCCGAGGAGACCCAGTACTTC. This gives the protein CAISGASGRAEETQYF.

V usage is TRBV4-2 and J usage is TRBJ2-1; 9 bases align to TRBD2. V dropped 0 bases and J dropped 3; count of bases not matched to a gene: 3. The CDR3 covers 16 residues. Germline CDR1 is LGHNA and CDR2 is YNFKEQ. CDR3 nucleotide sequence: TGTGCCAGCAGCCAAGACCCGACTAGCGGCTACAATGAGCAGTTCTTC. Protein sequence: CASSQDPTSGYNEQFF.

V and J are TRBV13 and TRBJ2-5; D remains unclear. V was trimmed by 2 bases and J by 4 bases, leaving 8 bases between them. The germline V gene encodes CDR1 PRHDT and CDR2 FYEKMQ (reference sequence). The CDR3 length is 13 residues. CDR3 sequence reads: CASSLKEIETQYF. DNA for the CDR3: TGTGCCAGCAGCTTAAAGGAGATAGAGACCCAGTACTTC.

The rearrangement uses TRBV2 and TRBJ1-2; D not certain. V lost 3 bases, J lost 3 bases, and 5 bases lay in between. Germline CDR1 SNHLY, CDR2 FYNNEI. This CDR3 contains 12 residues. The CDR3 DNA follows: TGTGCCAGCAGTGAGAGAGACTATGGCTACACCTTC. Residues: CASSERDYGYTF.

This chain connects TRBV9 to TRBJ2-2, with 9 nucleotides matching TRBD1. Losses at the gene ends were 0 bases for V and 4 bases for J; bases not matched to a gene: 7. Germline CDR1 and CDR2: SGDLS and YYNGEE. This CDR3 region has 17 residues. DNA of the CDR3: TGTGCCAGCAGCGTAGCCGGGACAGGGCCCATCACCGGGGAGCTGTTTTTT. Amino acids: CASSVAGTGPITGELFF.

This chain links TRBV29-1 with TRBJ2-5; 11 positions agree with TRBD2. Germline V gives CDR1 SQVTM, CDR2 ANQGSEA. J gave up 8 bases and V 4 bases, and 9 bases lay outside the gene matches. CDR3 size: 14 residues. CDR3 sequence: CSVAGTSGTGTQYF. The CDR3, as DNA: TGCAGCGTTGCCGGGACTAGCGGTACGGGAACCCAGTACTTC. The variable domain in full, with the rest retrieved from reference TRBV29-1 and TRBJ2-5, is SAVISQKPSRDICQRGTSLTIQCQVDSQVTMMFWYRQQPGQSLTLIATANQGSEATYESGFVIDKFPISRPNLTFSTLTVSNMSPEDSSIYLCSVAGTSGTGTQYFGPGTRLLVL.

V is TRBV6-5 and J is TRBJ1-5, with D perhaps TRBD1 (6 bases). This CDR3 has 14 amino acids. The germline CDR1 and CDR2 sequences are MNHEY and SVGAGI. The germline V and J ends were trimmed by 6 bases and 0 bases, with 9 bases remaining between them. The CDR3 region is CASRTGYSNQPQHF. In DNA, the CDR3 is TGTGCCAGCAGGACAGGTTATAGCAATCAGCCCCAGCATTTT.

This chain connects TRBV19 to TRBJ1-5; a possible D gene is TRBD1 (6 bases). CDR3 length: 14 residues. Germline-derived CDR1 and CDR2 are LNHDA and SQIVND (reference sequence). V lost 3 bases, J lost 8 bases, and 14 bases lay in between. CDR3 DNA sequence: TGTGCCAGTAGTATTAGACAGGCCCTCGAGCCCCAGCATTTT. It yields the protein CASSIRQALEPQHF.